This T cell receptor (beta chain) came from a study of T cell changes during pregnancy in multiple sclerosis. Using immunoSEQ multiplex PCR, the repertoire was profiled, and TCRdb retains in-frame clones only, with some absent. Of tens of thousands of clones listed, roughly 90% were seen once; the top ten hold roughly 5%. The CDR3 sequence is 15 residues long. The germline V and J ends were trimmed by 2 bases and 3 bases, with 14 bases remaining between them. Germline V gives CDR1 MNHEY, CDR2 SVGAGI. V gene TRBV6-5 combines with J gene TRBJ2-7, with D perhaps TRBD2 (5 bases). The sample was peripheral blood, taken in the third trimester of pregnancy. This clonotype originated in a female donor in good health, enrolled as a control in a pregnancy study. In DNA, the CDR3 is TGTGCCAGCAGTTACAGGGAGTCATCTCGCTACGAGCAGTACTTC. Translation: CASSYRESSRYEQYF.